The present T cell receptor (beta chain) was sequenced within a study of T cell responses to AZD1222 COVID-19 vaccine. The study's findings and limits: Regions 160-218 and 743-854 dominated among vaccine-associated CD4 TCRs spanning spike. Compared with day 0, the breadth and depth of the Spike-specific TCR repertoire rose significantly after two doses of AZD1222.

Of note for this clone: Antigen unknown.

The germline CDR1 and CDR2 sequences are LNHDA and SQIVND (reference sequence). This CDR3 contains 16 residues. V was clipped by 9 bases and J by 6 bases; unmatched bases: 15. Measured with immunoSEQ multiplex PCR; TCRdb has only the in-frame clones, and not every one. The repertoire holds 150,000 to 200,000 clones, with approximately 94% as singletons. The chain has TRBV19 and TRBJ1-4; 8 nucleotides agree with TRBD1. This specimen was peripheral blood, taken 28 days after the second AZD1222 dose. The sequence came from an adult who received the AZD1222 COVID-19 vaccine. As DNA, the CDR3 is TGTGCCAGCGGGGCAGGGGGCGCTTCTTTTGATGAAAAACTGTTTTTT. This encodes CASGAGGASFDEKLFF.